The 19 T cell receptor beta chains below come from one sample, sequenced in a study of CD8+ T cells in alopecia areata. Extraction and reverse transcription of RNA yielded cDNA as the sequencing template. Produced via immunoSEQ multiplex PCR; TCRdb's table is partial and in-frame only. The sample has about 160,000 clones, about nine tenths seen once. The material sequenced was CD8+ T cells sorted from blood, taken at week 0. The receptors come from a human donor with alopecia areata.

The gene calls are TRBV5-6 and TRBJ1-4; the match to TRBD1 covers 8 bases. The CDR3 is made up of 12 amino acids. CDR1 and CDR2 (germline): SGHDT, YYEEEE. V shed 4 bases, J shed 11 bases, and the junction held 4 bases outside the gene matches. The CDR3 region is CASSAGTGKLFF. CDR3 bases: TGTGCCAGCAGCGCGGGGACAGGCAAACTGTTTTTT.

The V gene is TRBV9, the J gene TRBJ1-1, with TRBD1 matching 7 bases. V trimming: 10 bases; J trimming: 3 bases; junction bases outside the gene matches: 9. CDR1 is SGDLS, CDR2 YYNGEE, per germline. This CDR3 is 13 amino acids long. This CDR3 is CAGSTGDDTEAFF. The CDR3 DNA reads TGTGCCGGATCTACAGGGGACGACACTGAAGCTTTCTTT.

V is TRBV29-1 and J is TRBJ2-7; D unclear. V was cut by 3 bases and J by 0 bases, with 12 bases left in between. CDR1 SQVTM and CDR2 ANQGSEA come from the germline V gene. The CDR3 is 14 amino acids. In nucleotides, the CDR3 is TGCAGCGTTGAGATAAGCTCCAGCTCCTACGAGCAGTACTTC. This translates into CSVEISSSSYEQYF.

The chain is built from TRBV28 and TRBJ2-7; D remains ambiguous. Germline CDR1 and CDR2: MDHEN and SYDVKM. This CDR3 comprises 15 residues. V lost 7 bases, J lost 0 bases, and 16 bases lay in between. In DNA form, the CDR3 reads TGTGCCAGCACGCCTTACGGGTCTTACTCCTACGAGCAGTACTTC. The encoded protein is CASTPYGSYSYEQYF.

This clone was counted between two and nine times. The chain combines TRBV7-9 with TRBJ2-3, with D perhaps assigned TRBD1 or TRBD2 (5 bases each). The ends were cut back, 4 bases at V and 1 base at J, with 9 bases in the middle. The germline gives CDR1 SEHNR, CDR2 FQNEAQ (reference sequence). The length of the CDR3 is 14 residues. CDR3 in DNA: TGTGCCAGCAGCTCCGTGGGGGGCACAGATACGCAGTATTTT. Its translation: CASSSVGGTDTQYF.

V and J are TRBV5-4 and TRBJ2-2, with D hard to call. V was pared by 6 bases and J by 3 bases, with 3 bases between. The CDR3 spans 11 residues. Per the germline V gene, CDR1 is SGHNT and CDR2 is YYREEE (reference sequence). CDR3 in DNA: TGTGCCAGCACGGACACCGGGGAGCTGTTTTTT. Residues: CASTDTGELFF.

This sequence joins TRBV11-2 and TRBJ1-3; D remains unclear. The CDR3 is 15 amino acids. Germline V gene data show CDR1 as SGHAT and CDR2 as FQNNGV. The V gene lost 2 bases and the J gene lost 7 bases, with 15 bases spanning the gap. CDR3: CASSLMSLRRNTIYF. CDR3 in DNA: TGTGCCAGCAGCTTAATGTCCCTTCGGCGGAACACCATATATTTT.

This clone was counted a single time. The chain has TRBV19 and TRBJ2-1, with unresolved D. V gave up 7 bases and J gave up 0 bases, with 10 bases separating them. CDR1 LNHDA and CDR2 SQIVND come from the germline V gene (reference sequence). The CDR3 has 14 amino acids. DNA for the CDR3: TGTGCCAGTAACGAGCCGAGCTCCTACAATGAGCAGTTCTTC. Its protein is CASNEPSSYNEQFF.

This clone was seen once. The chain joins TRBV29-1 to TRBJ2-2; D may be TRBD1 (7 bases). The germline CDR1 and CDR2 sequences are SQVTM and ANQGSEA. Deletions cut 3 bases from V and 4 bases from J, with 12 bases between. CDR3 length: 14 amino acids. This chain's CDR3 is CSVDRGASTGELFF. CDR3 nucleotides: TGCAGCGTTGACAGGGGGGCGAGCACCGGGGAGCTGTTTTTT.

The rearrangement uses TRBV9 and TRBJ2-6; 7 bases fit TRBD1. Germline assignment: CDR1 SGDLS and CDR2 YYNGEE. V lost 5 bases and J lost 2; bases outside the gene matches: 4. The CDR3 runs to 15 residues. CDR3 nucleotide sequence: TGTGCCAGCAGACACACAGGGGCTGGGGCCAACGTCCTGACTTTC. Translation gives CASRHTGAGANVLTF.

The genes are TRBV29-1 and TRBJ2-2; 12 positions agree with TRBD2. Germline loops: CDR1 SQVTM, CDR2 ANQGSEA. Losses at the gene ends were 4 bases for V and 3 bases for J; bases not matched to a gene: 9. This CDR3 contains 17 residues. CDR3 nucleotide sequence: TGCAGCGTTGTAACTAGCGGGGGGCCACGAGACACCGGGGAGCTGTTTTTT. It specifies CSVVTSGGPRDTGELFF.

On this clone itself: The identical CDR3 is also encoded by other nucleotide sequences in the sample. CDR3 DNA sequence: TGTGCCAGCAGCTTCACTAGCGGGAGGACAGATACGCAGTATTTT. It codes for CASSFTSGRTDTQYF. The chain uses TRBV7-6 and TRBJ2-3; 12 positions agree with TRBD2. CDR1 SGHVS and CDR2 FNYEAQ come from the germline V gene. CDR3 length equals 15 residues. V was clipped by 3 bases and J by 3 bases; unmatched bases: 1.

In nucleotides, the CDR3 is TGCAGCGTTGAAGACGCCGACAGGGACACCGGGGAGCTGTTTTTT. Protein: CSVEDADRDTGELFF. The V gene is TRBV29-1, the J gene TRBJ2-2; 7 nucleotides match TRBD1. CDR1 SQVTM and CDR2 ANQGSEA come from the germline V gene. Unmatched junction bases numbered 4, after V lost 0 bases and J lost 3 bases. There are 15 residues in the CDR3.

The chain is built from TRBV11-2 and TRBJ2-2; D is ambiguous. V shed 4 bases and J shed 2 bases, with 8 bases lying between them. The V gene's germline CDR1 is SGHAT and CDR2 FQNNGV. This CDR3 comprises 14 residues. This chain's CDR3 is CASSSMINTGELFF. The DNA of the CDR3 is TGTGCCAGCAGCTCGATGATTAACACCGGGGAGCTGTTTTTT.

In its sample, this clone was seen a few times. The V and J genes are TRBV5-1 and TRBJ2-1; no firm D call. CDR3 size: 13 residues. Germline CDR1 and CDR2: SGHRS and YFSETQ. V gave up 4 bases and J gave up 8 bases, with 13 bases separating them. The CDR3 sequence: CASSQTPSDEQFF. In DNA, the CDR3 is TGCGCCAGCAGCCAGACGCCCAGTGATGAGCAGTTCTTC.

This chain joins TRBV7-9 and TRBJ2-3; 14 bases agree with TRBD2. Germline CDR1 and CDR2: SEHNR and FQNEAQ (reference sequence). J lost 0 bases, V lost 4 bases, and 9 bases had no gene match. This CDR3 comprises 19 residues. CDR3 DNA: TGTGCCAGCAGCTCGGGACTAGCGGGAGTTGAAACTAGCACAGATACGCAGTATTTT. Translation: CASSSGLAGVETSTDTQYF.

V gene TRBV7-8 combines with J gene TRBJ1-1; maybe TRBD1 (5 bases). Germline V gene lookup returns CDR1 SGHVS and CDR2 FQNEAQ. CDR3 size: 15 residues. Trimming removed 3 bases from V and 3 bases from J, with 14 bases in between. The CDR3 region is CASSLGVGGDTEAFF. The CDR3 coding sequence is TGTGCCAGCAGCTTGGGGGTAGGAGGTGACACTGAAGCTTTCTTT.

The rearrangement joins TRBV27 to TRBJ2-1; 11 nucleotides agree with TRBD2. Germline V gene lookup returns CDR1 MNHEY and CDR2 SMNVEV (reference sequence). With V trimmed by 2 bases and J by 5 bases, 2 bases remained unmatched. This CDR3 has 15 residues. CDR3 residues: CASSLETSGNNEQFF. In nucleotides, the CDR3 is TGTGCCAGCAGTTTAGAGACTAGCGGGAACAATGAGCAGTTCTTC.

The rearrangement uses TRBV7-9 and TRBJ2-1; 7 nucleotides align to TRBD1. V gave up 6 bases and J gave up 4 bases; unmatched junction bases: 3. This CDR3 comprises 13 residues. CDR1 and CDR2 (germline): SEHNR, FQNEAQ (reference sequence). This chain's CDR3 is CASRGTDYNEQFF. The DNA for the CDR3 is TGTGCCAGCAGGGGGACAGATTACAATGAGCAGTTCTTC. Combining the CDR3 with reference TRBV7-9 and TRBJ2-1 gives the whole variable domain DTGVSQNPRHKITKRGQNVTFRCDPISEHNRLYWYRQTLGQGPEFLTYFQNEAQLEKSRLLSDRFSAERPKGSFSTLEIQRTEQGDSAMYLCASRGTDYNEQFFGPGTRLTVL.